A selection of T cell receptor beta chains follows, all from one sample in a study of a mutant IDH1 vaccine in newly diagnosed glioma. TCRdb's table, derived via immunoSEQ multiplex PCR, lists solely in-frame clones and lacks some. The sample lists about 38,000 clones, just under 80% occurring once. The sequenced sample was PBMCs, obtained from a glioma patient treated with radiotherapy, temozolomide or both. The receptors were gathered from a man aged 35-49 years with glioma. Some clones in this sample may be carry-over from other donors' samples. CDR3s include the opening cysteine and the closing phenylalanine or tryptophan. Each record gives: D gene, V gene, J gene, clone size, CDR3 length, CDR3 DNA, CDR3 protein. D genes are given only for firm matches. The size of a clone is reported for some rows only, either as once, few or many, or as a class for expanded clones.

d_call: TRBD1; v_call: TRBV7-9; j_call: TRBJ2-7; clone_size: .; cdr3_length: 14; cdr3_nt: TGTGCCAGCAGCGTGGGACAGAGCTCCTACGAGCAGTACTTC; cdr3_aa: CASSVGQSSYEQYF
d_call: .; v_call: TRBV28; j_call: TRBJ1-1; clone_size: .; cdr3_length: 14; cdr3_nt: TGTGCCAGCAATCACCCGGGGGGGGGCACTGAAGCTTTCTTT; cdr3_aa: CASNHPGGGTEAFF
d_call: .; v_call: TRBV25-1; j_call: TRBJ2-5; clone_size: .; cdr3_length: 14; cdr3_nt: TGTGCCAGCAGTCTGGACCAGGGTTTAGAGACCCAGTACTTC; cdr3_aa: CASSLDQGLETQYF
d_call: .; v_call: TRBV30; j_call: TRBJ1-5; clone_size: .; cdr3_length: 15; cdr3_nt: TGTGCCTGGTCGACGCTCGGGAGGCCCAATCAGCCCCAGCATTTT; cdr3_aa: CAWSTLGRPNQPQHF
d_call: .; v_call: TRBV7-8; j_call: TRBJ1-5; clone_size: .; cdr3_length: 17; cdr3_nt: TGTGCCAGCAGCTTCGGCTTCCGAGGGAAGGGGATTCAGCCCCAGCATTTT; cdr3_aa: CASSFGFRGKGIQPQHF
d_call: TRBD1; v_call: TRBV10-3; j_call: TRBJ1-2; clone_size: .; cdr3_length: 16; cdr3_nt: TGTGCCATCAGTGAAGCAGGGGGGCCTATGTCCTATGGCTACACCTTC; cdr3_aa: CAISEAGGPMSYGYTF
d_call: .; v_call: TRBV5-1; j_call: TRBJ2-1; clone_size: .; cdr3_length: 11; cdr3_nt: TGCGCCAGCAGCTTGGTGAGTGAGCAGTTCTTC; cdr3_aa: CASSLVSEQFF
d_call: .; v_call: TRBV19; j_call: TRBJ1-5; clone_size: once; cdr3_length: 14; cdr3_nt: TGTGCCAGTAGTAGGTACTCGGGTAATCAGCCCCAGCATTTT; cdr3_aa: CASSRYSGNQPQHF
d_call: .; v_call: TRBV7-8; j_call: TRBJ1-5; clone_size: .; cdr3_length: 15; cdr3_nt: TGTGCCAGCAGCTTAGCAGGGGGGATGAATCAGCCCCAGCATTTT; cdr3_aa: CASSLAGGMNQPQHF
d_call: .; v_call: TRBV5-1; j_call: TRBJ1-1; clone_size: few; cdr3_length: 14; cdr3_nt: TGCGCCAGCAGCTTACTTATGGTGAACACTGAAGCTTTCTTT; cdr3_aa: CASSLLMVNTEAFF
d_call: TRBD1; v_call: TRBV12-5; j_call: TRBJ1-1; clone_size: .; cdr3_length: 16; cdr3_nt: TGTGCTAGTGGTTTTAATTCCGGGACAGGGTTGACTGAAGCTTTCTTT; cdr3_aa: CASGFNSGTGLTEAFF
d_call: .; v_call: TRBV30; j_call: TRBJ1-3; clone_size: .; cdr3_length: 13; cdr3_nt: TGTGCCTGGGAAAGAAGCTCTGGAAACACCATATATTTT; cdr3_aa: CAWERSSGNTIYF
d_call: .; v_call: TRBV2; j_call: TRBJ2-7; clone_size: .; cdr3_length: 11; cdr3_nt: TGTGCCAGCGGGCGGAACTACGAGCAGTACTTC; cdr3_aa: CASGRNYEQYF
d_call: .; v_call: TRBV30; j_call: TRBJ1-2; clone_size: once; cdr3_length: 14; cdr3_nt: TGTGCCTGGAGTGTACTGGGACATAACTATGGCTACACCTTC; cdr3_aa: CAWSVLGHNYGYTF
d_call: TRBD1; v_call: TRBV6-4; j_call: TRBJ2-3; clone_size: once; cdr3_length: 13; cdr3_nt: TGTGCCAGCAGAGGGGACAGGGAGGATACGCAGTATTTT; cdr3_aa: CASRGDREDTQYF
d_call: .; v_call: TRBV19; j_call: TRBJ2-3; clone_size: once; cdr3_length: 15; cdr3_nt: TGTGCCAGTAGTACCCTAGCCGTATTCACAGATACGCAGTATTTT; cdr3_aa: CASSTLAVFTDTQYF
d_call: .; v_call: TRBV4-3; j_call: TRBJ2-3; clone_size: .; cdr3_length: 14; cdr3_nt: TGCGCCAGCAGCCAACTGACCAGCACAGATACGCAGTATTTT; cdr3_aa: CASSQLTSTDTQYF
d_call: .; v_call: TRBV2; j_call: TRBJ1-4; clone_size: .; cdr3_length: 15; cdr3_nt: TGTGCCAGCAGCGTAACAGATTACCAGAATGAAAAACTGTTTTTT; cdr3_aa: CASSVTDYQNEKLFF
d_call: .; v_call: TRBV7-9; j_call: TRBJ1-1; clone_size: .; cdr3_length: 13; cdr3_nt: TGTGCCAGCAGCTTAGAGGCGAAGGGGCGAGCTTTCTTT; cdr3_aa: CASSLEAKGRAFF
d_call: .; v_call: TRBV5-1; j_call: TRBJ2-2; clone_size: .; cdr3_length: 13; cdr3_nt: TGCGCCAGCAGCTGGGACTCGGGGGGGGAGCTGTTTTTT; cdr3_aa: CASSWDSGGELFF
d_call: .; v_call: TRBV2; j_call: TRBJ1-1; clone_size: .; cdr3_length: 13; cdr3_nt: TGTGCCAGCAGTCGTTATGGGAACACTGAAGCTTTCTTT; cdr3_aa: CASSRYGNTEAFF
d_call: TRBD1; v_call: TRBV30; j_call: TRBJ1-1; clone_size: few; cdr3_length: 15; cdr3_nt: TGTGCCTGGAGTATCTCCCAGGGGGGCGACACTGAAGCTTTCTTT; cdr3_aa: CAWSISQGGDTEAFF
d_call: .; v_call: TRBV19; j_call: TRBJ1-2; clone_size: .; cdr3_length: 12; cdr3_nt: TGTGCCAGTAGTATCCAGGCCTATGGCTACACCTTC; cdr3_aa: CASSIQAYGYTF
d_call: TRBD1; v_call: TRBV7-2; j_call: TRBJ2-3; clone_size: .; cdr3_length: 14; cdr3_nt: TGTGCCAGCAGTCCGGACAGGGCCACAGATACGCAGTATTTT; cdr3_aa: CASSPDRATDTQYF
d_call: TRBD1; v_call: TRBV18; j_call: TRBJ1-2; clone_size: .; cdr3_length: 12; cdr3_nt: TGTGCCAGCTCACCGGGACAGTCAGGCTACACCTTC; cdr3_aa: CASSPGQSGYTF
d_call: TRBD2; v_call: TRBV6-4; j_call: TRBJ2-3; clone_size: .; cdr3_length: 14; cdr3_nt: TGTGCCAGCAGTGACGGGGGGGACACAGATACGCAGTATTTT; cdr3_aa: CASSDGGDTDTQYF
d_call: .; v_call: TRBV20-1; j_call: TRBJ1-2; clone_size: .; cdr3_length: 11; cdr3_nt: TGCAGTGCGGCGTGGCTCTATGGCTACACCTTC; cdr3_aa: CSAAWLYGYTF
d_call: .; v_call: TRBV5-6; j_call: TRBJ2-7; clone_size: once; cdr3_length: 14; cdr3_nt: TGTGCCAGCAGCTCCGGGGCGGCGGCGTACGAGCAGTACTTC; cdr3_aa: CASSSGAAAYEQYF
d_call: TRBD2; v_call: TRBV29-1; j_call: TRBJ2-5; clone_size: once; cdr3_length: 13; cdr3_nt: TGCAGCGCCCCCGGGGGGGTCGGAGAGACCCAGTACTTC; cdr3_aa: CSAPGGVGETQYF
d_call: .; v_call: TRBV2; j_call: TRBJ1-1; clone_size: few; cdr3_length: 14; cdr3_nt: TGTGCCAGCAGTGTACAGGGCAAGGACACTGAAGCTTTCTTT; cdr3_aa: CASSVQGKDTEAFF
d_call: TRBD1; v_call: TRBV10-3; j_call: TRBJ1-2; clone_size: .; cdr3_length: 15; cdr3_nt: TGTGCCATCAGTGTCCCCGAAAGACAGGGGAATGGCTACACCTTC; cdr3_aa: CAISVPERQGNGYTF
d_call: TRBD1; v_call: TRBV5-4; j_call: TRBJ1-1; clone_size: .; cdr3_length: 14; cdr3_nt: TGTGCCAGCAGCATTAGAGGGGGCAACGCTGAAGCTTTCTTT; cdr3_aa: CASSIRGGNAEAFF
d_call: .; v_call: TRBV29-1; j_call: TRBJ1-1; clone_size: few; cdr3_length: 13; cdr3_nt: TGCAGCGCTTATGACAGTCAGATTACTGAAGCTTTCTTT; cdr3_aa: CSAYDSQITEAFF
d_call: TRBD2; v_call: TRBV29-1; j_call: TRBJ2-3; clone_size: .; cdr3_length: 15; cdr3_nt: TGCAGCGTTGAGAAGGGAGGGTTTAGCACAGATACGCAGTATTTT; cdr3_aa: CSVEKGGFSTDTQYF
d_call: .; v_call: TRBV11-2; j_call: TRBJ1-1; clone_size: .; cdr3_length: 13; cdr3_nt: TGTGCCAGCCTGCGGGGGCAGGGTACTGAAGCTTTCTTT; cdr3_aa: CASLRGQGTEAFF
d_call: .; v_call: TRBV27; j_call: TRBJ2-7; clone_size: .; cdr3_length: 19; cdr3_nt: TGTGCCAGCAGTTTATCGATGTTTGAGGCCGCAAGAGGCTCCTACGAGCAGTACTTC; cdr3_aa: CASSLSMFEAARGSYEQYF
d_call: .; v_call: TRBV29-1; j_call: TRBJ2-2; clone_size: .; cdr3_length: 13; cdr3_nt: TGCAGCGGTTCTTCACAGGACACCGGGGAGCTGTTTTTT; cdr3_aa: CSGSSQDTGELFF
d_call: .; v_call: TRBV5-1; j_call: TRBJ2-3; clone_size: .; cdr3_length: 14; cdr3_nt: TGCGCCAGCAGCAGCGGGACAGACACAGATACGCAGTATTTT; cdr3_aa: CASSSGTDTDTQYF
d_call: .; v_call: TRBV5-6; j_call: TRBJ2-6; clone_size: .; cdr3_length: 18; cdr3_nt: TGTGCCAGCAGCTTTATTTTTGGGTATGGCTCTGGGGCCAACGTCCTGACTTTC; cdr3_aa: CASSFIFGYGSGANVLTF
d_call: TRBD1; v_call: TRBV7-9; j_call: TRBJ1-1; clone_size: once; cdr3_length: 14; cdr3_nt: TGTGCCAGCAGTATCCCAGGGGGGATCACTGAAGCTTTCTTT; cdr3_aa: CASSIPGGITEAFF
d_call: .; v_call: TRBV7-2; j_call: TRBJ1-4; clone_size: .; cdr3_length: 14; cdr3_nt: TGTGCCAGCAGCTTAAGGGGGAGGCGAGAAAAACTGTTTTTT; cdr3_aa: CASSLRGRREKLFF
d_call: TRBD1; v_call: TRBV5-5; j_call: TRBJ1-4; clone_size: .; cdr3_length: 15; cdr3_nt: TGTGCCAGCAGCCGGGACAGCGCCCACAATGAAAAACTGTTTTTT; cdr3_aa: CASSRDSAHNEKLFF